Below are 24 T cell receptor beta chains sequenced from a single sample in a study of T cells in Graves' hyperthyroidism and ophthalmopathy. TCR beta CDR3 sequences were amplified from RNA transcripts. HTBI primers were used for first-round RT-PCR of the TCR CDR3. One entry per CDR3 protein results from TCRdb running MiXCR on the multiplex PCR reads. The data hold roughly 420,000 distinct CDR3 sequences, with around a sixth observed a single time. The sample consisted of blood. The receptors come from a woman younger than 35 with Graves' hyperthyroidism.

In its sample, this clonotype was seen many times. The genes are TRBV6-1 and TRBJ2-2, with 8 bases lining up with TRBD1. CDR3 length equals 13 residues. Germline CDR1 is MNHNS and CDR2 is SASEGT. V lost 8 bases to trimming and J lost 4 bases; unmatched junction nucleotides: 3. CDR3 sequence: CASSTGVTGELFF. In DNA, the CDR3 is TGTGCCAGCTCGACAGGGGTCACCGGGGAGCTGTTTTTT.

This clonotype has ten or more counts. The chain is built from TRBV5-1 and TRBJ2-5; TRBD1 matches 9 bases. The CDR3 sequence is 15 residues long. Germline assignment: CDR1 SGHRS and CDR2 YFSETQ. V gave up 3 bases and J gave up 5 bases; unmatched junction bases: 8. In nucleotides, the CDR3 is TGCGCCAGCAGCTCCGGGACAGGGTTCCAGGAGACCCAGTACTTC. Protein product: CASSSGTGFQETQYF.

This clonotype was counted ten times or more. The V gene is TRBV2, the J gene TRBJ2-1; 12 nucleotides line up with TRBD2. CDR1 and CDR2 (germline): SNHLY, FYNNEI. CDR3 length equals 13 residues. Germline trimming cut 11 bases from V and 6 bases from J; bases unmatched to any gene: 5. The CDR3 DNA sequence: TGTGCCGGATCGACTAGCGGGGGCAATGAGCAGTTCTTC. Protein sequence: CAGSTSGGNEQFF.

The rearrangement uses TRBV11-2 and TRBJ1-6; tentatively, D is TRBD1 (5 bases). The length of the CDR3 is 16 residues. CDR1 is SGHAT, CDR2 FQNNGV, per germline. V lost 5 bases to trimming and J lost 7 bases, with 18 bases between them. CDR3 region: CASSNSKGRRNSPLHF. The CDR3 DNA is TGTGCCAGCAGCAATTCAAAGGGACGGCGAAATTCACCCCTCCACTTT. The complete variable domain, with remaining parts taken from reference TRBV11-2 and TRBJ1-6, reads EAGVAQSPRYKIIEKRQSVAFWCNPISGHATLYWYQQILGQGPKLLIQFQNNGVVDDSQLPKDRFSAERLKGVDSTLKIQPAKLEDSAVYLCASSNSKGRRNSPLHFGNGTRLTVT.

This clonotype was seen repeatedly, ten times or more. The chain couples TRBV10-3 to TRBJ1-1; D is uncertain. The CDR3 is made up of 12 amino acids. V was pared by 5 bases and J by 7 bases, with 11 bases between. Germline CDR1 reads ENHRY; CDR2 reads SYGVKD. For the CDR3, the DNA is TGTGCCATCAGTCAGCCTCCCCTTGAAGCTTTCTTT. Protein product: CAISQPPLEAFF.

This clonotype was counted ten times or more. The rearrangement links TRBV2 to TRBJ2-7; D remains ambiguous. From germline, CDR1 is SNHLY and CDR2 FYNNEI. The CDR3 runs to 11 residues. Trimming took 8 bases from V and 5 from J, leaving 10 bases between them. The chain's CDR3 is CASLLKNEQYF. In DNA, the CDR3 is TGTGCCAGCCTCCTTAAGAACGAGCAGTACTTC.

This clonotype was recorded at least ten times. This chain connects TRBV11-3 to TRBJ1-2; D is unclear. V lost 1 base to trimming and J lost 0 bases, with 9 bases between them. This CDR3 is built from 15 residues. Germline V gene lookup returns CDR1 SGHNT and CDR2 YENEEA. CDR3 bases: TGTGCCAGCAGCTTAGTGGAGGGAGCTAACTATGGCTACACCTTC. This translates into CASSLVEGANYGYTF.

The chain uses TRBV11-3 and TRBJ2-3, with 8 bases identical to TRBD2. CDR1 is SGHNT, CDR2 YENEEA, per germline. The CDR3 runs to 15 residues. Trimming cost V 1 base and J 4 bases; bases outside gene matches: 4. CDR3 loop: CASSLAAGVSDTQYF. CDR3 coding DNA: TGTGCCAGCAGCTTAGCAGCGGGGGTATCAGATACGCAGTATTTT. Complete variable domain (other parts from reference TRBV11-3 and TRBJ2-3): EAGVVQSPRYKIIEKKQPVAFWCNPISGHNTLYWYLQNLGQGPELLIRYENEEAVDDSQLPKDRFSAERLKGVDSTLKIQPAELGDSAVYLCASSLAAGVSDTQYFGPGTRLTVL.

This clonotype was picked up many times. This chain links TRBV12-3 or TRBV12-4 with TRBJ1-5; 9 bases agree with TRBD1. V shed 7 bases, J shed 6 bases, and the junction held 10 bases outside the gene matches. The CDR3 loop spans 15 amino acids. This CDR3 reads CASTPGQGDGQPQHF. The CDR3 DNA is TGTGCCAGCACCCCGGGACAGGGTGACGGTCAGCCCCAGCATTTT.

Ten or more counts support this clonotype. The V and J genes are TRBV28 and TRBJ2-1, with TRBD2 matching over 8 bases. CDR1 and CDR2 from the germline V gene are MDHEN and SYDVKM. Trimming at V came to 2 bases and at J to 0 bases, leaving 9 bases not matched to a gene. The CDR3 totals 18 residues. The CDR3 DNA reads as TGTGCCAGCAGTTTAAAGGGACTAGTAGCATACTCCTACAATGAGCAGTTCTTC. Translated, it gives CASSLKGLVAYSYNEQFF.

This clonotype was seen many times. The chain is built from TRBV20-1 and TRBJ2-3, with 9 positions matching TRBD2. The CDR3 sequence is 17 residues long. The J segment lost 2 bases and the V segment lost 3 bases, leaving 12 bases of the junction unmatched. Germline assignment: CDR1 DFQATT and CDR2 SNEGSKA (reference sequence). In nucleotides, the CDR3 is TGCAGTGCTAGGGGACTCGCGGGGGGGCGGTACACAGATACGCAGTATTTT. It translates to CSARGLAGGRYTDTQYF.

V is TRBV10-1 and J is TRBJ2-2, with TRBD1 matching 7 bases. Losses at the gene ends were 4 bases for V and 4 bases for J; bases not matched to a gene: 9. Germline lookup yields CDR1 WNHNN and CDR2 SYGVQD (reference sequence). The CDR3 loop spans 16 amino acids. The CDR3 DNA reads as TGCGCCAGCAGTGTACACAGGGGCGGCGGCACCGGGGAGCTGTTTTTT. Protein: CASSVHRGGGTGELFF.

This clonotype was found many times. V gene TRBV12-3 or TRBV12-4 combines with J gene TRBJ2-5; 8 nucleotides agree with TRBD2. CDR3 size: 15 residues. The V and J ends lost 2 bases and 2 bases, in that order; junction bases with no gene match: 4. The CDR3 DNA is TGTGCCAGCAGTTTATGGGCGGGAGGTCAAGAGACCCAGTACTTC. This gives the protein CASSLWAGGQETQYF.

There are many counts of this clonotype. This chain uses TRBV2 with TRBJ1-2, with 7 bases identical to TRBD1. The CDR3 covers 16 residues. The J segment lost 1 base and the V segment lost 2 bases, leaving 7 bases of the junction unmatched. In germline, CDR1 is SNHLY, CDR2 FYNNEI. CDR3 coding DNA: TGTGCCAGCAGTGAAAGCGGACAGGACTATAACTATGGCTACACCTTC. Protein product: CASSESGQDYNYGYTF.

The CDR3 sequence is CASSLSTGALLGQYF. Written as DNA, the CDR3 is TGTGCCAGCAGTTTGTCGACAGGGGCCCTCCTCGGGCAGTACTTC. This sequence joins TRBV27 and TRBJ2-7; 8 nucleotides line up with TRBD1. CDR1 is MNHEY and CDR2 is SMNVEV in the germline V gene (reference sequence). This CDR3 has 15 residues. The ends lost 3 bases at V and 9 bases at J; junction bases unmatched: 13.

This clonotype was seen repeatedly, ten times or more. CDR3 nucleotide sequence: TGTGCCGGCCGCTCGGGACACTTCCGCTATGGCTACACCTTC. Its translation is CAGRSGHFRYGYTF. The J gene is TRBJ1-2, the V gene TRBV6-1, with a possible D match to TRBD1 (6 bases). In germline, CDR1 is MNHNS, CDR2 SASEGT. V lost 11 bases, J lost 4 bases, and 20 bases lay in between. The CDR3 extends over 14 amino acids.

The chain recombines TRBV4-2 with TRBJ2-3; a weak D match, TRBD2 (6 bases). CDR1 and CDR2 from the germline V gene are LGHNA and YNFKEQ. V lost 2 bases and J lost 4, with 19 bases in between. This CDR3 comprises 17 residues. CDR3 sequence: CASSQMSGERESDTQYF. CDR3 DNA sequence: TGTGCCAGCAGCCAAATGTCGGGGGAGAGGGAGTCAGATACGCAGTATTTT.

This sequence joins TRBV6-2 or TRBV6-3 and TRBJ2-1, with 7 bases matching TRBD1. The CDR3 length is 14 residues. Germline trimming cut 11 bases from V and 8 bases from J; bases unmatched to any gene: 15. Germline CDR1 and CDR2: MNHEY and SVGEGT. CDR3 DNA: TGTGCCGTAAGGCCGACAGGGAAGGGTGATGAGCAGTTCTTC. Protein: CAVRPTGKGDEQFF.

This clonotype was found many times. At one end, the junction sequence differs from germline, possibly due to a read error. The chain uses TRBV7-7 and TRBJ2-1; no firm D call. Germline CDR1 SSHAT, CDR2 FNYEAQ (reference sequence). There are 13 residues in the CDR3. CDR3 sequence reads: CASSLDDYNEQFF. The CDR3, as DNA: TGTGCTAGCAGCTTAGACGACTACAATGAGCAGTTCTTC.

This clonotype showed up many times. The genes are TRBV28 and TRBJ1-5; 8 bases fit TRBD1. This CDR3 is built from 15 residues. CDR1 and CDR2 from the germline V gene are MDHEN and SYDVKM. The J segment lost 9 bases and the V segment lost 3 bases, leaving 10 bases of the junction unmatched. Written as DNA, the CDR3 is TGTGCCAGCAGTTTTTTGGGGACAGGCGATCCGCCCCAGCATTTT. It yields the protein CASSFLGTGDPPQHF.

This clonotype was found many times. The V gene is TRBV11-2, the J gene TRBJ2-3; D not certain. The CDR3 extends over 14 amino acids. Germline CDR1 SGHAT, CDR2 FQNNGV. Trimming took off 1 base at V and 2 bases at J, with 7 bases between the two ends. The chain's CDR3 is CASSLALITDTQYF. Here the CDR3 DNA reads TGTGCCAGCAGCTTAGCCCTGATCACAGATACGCAGTATTTT.

This clonotype has at least ten counts. J is TRBJ1-4 and V is TRBV6-1; a weak D match, TRBD1 (6 bases). Trimming removed 6 bases at V and 4 bases at J, with 15 bases between. Germline V gene sequence: CDR1 MNHNS, CDR2 SASEGT. CDR3 size: 15 residues. The CDR3 DNA follows: TGTGCCAGCAGGGAATCCACAGGGCGTAATGAAAAACTGTTTTTT. This translates into CASRESTGRNEKLFF.

The chain recombines TRBV2 with TRBJ2-2, with TRBD2 as a possible D gene (5 bases). Germline V gene sequence: CDR1 SNHLY, CDR2 FYNNEI. This CDR3 has 13 amino acids. Trimming removed 5 bases from V and 9 bases from J, with 13 bases in between. The CDR3 reads CASSLGLYRELFF. CDR3 sequence (DNA): TGTGCCAGCAGTCTTGGACTTTACCGGGAGCTGTTTTTT.

This chain uses TRBV6-1 with TRBJ1-5; 8 nucleotides line up with TRBD1. The germline V gene has CDR1 MNHNS and CDR2 SASEGT. The J segment lost 1 base and the V segment lost 6 bases, leaving 5 bases of the junction unmatched. CDR3 size: 15 residues. In nucleotides, the CDR3 is TGTGCCAGCAGGAGGGGGACAGGCAGCAATCAGCCCCAGCATTTT. Protein sequence: CASRRGTGSNQPQHF.